This is a list of T cell receptor beta chains from one sample in a study of blood T cell repertoires in COVID-19. Repertoires were generated with immunoSEQ multiplex PCR, while TCRdb's copy carries only in-frame clones and drops some. The repertoire has 350,000 or so clones, 83% of them found once; the top ten carry 2.5% to 3.5%. Sequencing was performed on peripheral blood. Receptors were obtained from a man younger than 45 with active or convalescent COVID-19. Both conserved end residues are part of each CDR3. D genes are given only for firm matches. Only part of the rows carry a size: once, few, many, or a class if the clone is expanded.

clone size	V gene	CDR3 length	D gene	J gene	CDR3 DNA	CDR3 protein
-	TRBV7-2	15	-	TRBJ1-1	TGTGCCAGCAGCTTAGCGGGAGGGTTAGGAACTGAAGCTTTCTTT	CASSLAGGLGTEAFF
few	TRBV30	11	-	TRBJ1-2	TGTGCCTGCCAACTCTACCCCGGCTACACCTTC	CACQLYPGYTF
-	TRBV7-2	12	-	TRBJ2-7	TGTGCCAGCAGCCTATTACCGGGTAGAAAGTACTTC	CASSLLPGRKYF
-	TRBV29-1	13	TRBD2	TRBJ2-5	TGCAGCGTTCCTCCACGGGAGGGGAGGGCCCAGTACTTC	CSVPPREGRAQYF
-	TRBV3-1/TRBV3-2	15	TRBD2	TRBJ2-7	TGTGCCAGCAGCCAAGGTAGCGGGGGGTTCTACGAGCAGTACTTC	CASSQGSGGFYEQYF
-	TRBV2	11	-	TRBJ1-6	TGTGCCAGCAGTGAATCTTCTGCCCTCCACTTT	CASSESSALHF
-	TRBV4-3	18	-	TRBJ2-3	TGCGCCAGCAGCCCAGGAGTAGGGAGGGCAGGGGGCACAGATACGCAGTATTTT	CASSPGVGRAGGTDTQYF
-	TRBV29-1	14	-	TRBJ1-3	TGCAGCGTTGTCACTTTCCGCTCTGGAAACACCATATATTTT	CSVVTFRSGNTIYF
-	TRBV19	12	-	TRBJ1-2	TGTGCCAGTAGTATGAACAGCTATGGCTACACCTTC	CASSMNSYGYTF
-	TRBV18	16	TRBD2	TRBJ2-3	TGTGCCAGCTCACCCCCGGGACTAGCGGGCACAGATACGCAGTATTTT	CASSPPGLAGTDTQYF
once	TRBV10-1	15	-	TRBJ1-5	TGCGCCAGCAGTGAGGGAGCAGGGGCAAATCAGCCCCAGCATTTT	CASSEGAGANQPQHF
few	TRBV7-2	15	TRBD2	TRBJ2-2	TGTGCCAGCAGCCTGAGACTAGCGGGGACCGGGGAGCTGTTTTTT	CASSLRLAGTGELFF
-	TRBV9	18	TRBD1	TRBJ1-2	TGTGCCAGCAGCGGAGCGAGTTTAGGGGGCGAGGGGGACTATGGCTACACCTTC	CASSGASLGGEGDYGYTF
-	TRBV27	15	-	TRBJ2-7	TGTGCCAGCAGTTTAAGTTCTGGGGGCCTCCTGGAGCAGTACTTC	CASSLSSGGLLEQYF
-	TRBV7-3	14	-	TRBJ2-2	TGTGCCAGCAGCACCCTCGGGAGCACCGGGGAGCTGTTTTTT	CASSTLGSTGELFF
-	TRBV14	16	-	TRBJ1-5	TGTGCCAGCAGCCAAGGGCCGGGACAAGAGAATCAGCCCCAGCATTTT	CASSQGPGQENQPQHF
-	TRBV19	14	-	TRBJ1-1	TGTGCCAGTAGACCCCGGGGAAGGGAGACTGAAGCTTTCTTT	CASRPRGRETEAFF
-	TRBV11-3	15	TRBD1	TRBJ1-6	TGTGCCAGCAGCTGGGGTACAGGGGGATATTCACCCCTCCACTTT	CASSWGTGGYSPLHF
once	TRBV6-1	15	-	TRBJ2-7	TGTGCCAGCAGTGAATTGCCAGGGGACGTTTACGAGCAGTACTTC	CASSELPGDVYEQYF
-	TRBV10-3	17	TRBD1	TRBJ1-1	TGTGCCATCAAGGGACAGGGGTTGGGTGGCTGGAACACTGAAGCTTTCTTT	CAIKGQGLGGWNTEAFF